The 26 T cell receptor beta chains below were found in one sample sequenced in a study of CD8 T cells in Susac syndrome. Random hexamers were used to reverse transcribe the RNA input (about 0.5 to 1 ug). TCRdb re-derived calls from the immunoSEQ multiplex PCR reads in MiXCR, one entry per CDR3 protein. Among roughly 190,000 distinct CDR3 sequences listed, over 90% were seen once. Material for sequencing was CD8+ T cells from PBMCs. These receptor sequences come from a human donor with Susac syndrome.

The genes are TRBV24-1 and TRBJ2-1, with D maybe TRBD1 (5 bases). The CDR3 is 13 amino acids. V shed 9 bases and J shed 8 bases, with 16 bases lying between them. Germline V gene data show CDR1 as KGHDR and CDR2 as SFDVKD. CDR3 in DNA: TGTGCCACCTCAGCAGGGCAGGGCGATGAGCAGTTCTTC. Translating it yields CATSAGQGDEQFF.

The chain has TRBV19 and TRBJ1-5; the D is unclear. The CDR3 runs to 15 residues. Trimming stripped 5 bases from V and 0 bases from J, with 11 bases between. Germline CDR1 reads LNHDA; CDR2 reads SQIVND (reference sequence). DNA of the CDR3: TGTGCCAGTAGTCCAGGAGAGATTAGCAATCAGCCCCAGCATTTT. Translation gives CASSPGEISNQPQHF.

The chain joins TRBV7-9 to TRBJ2-2, with TRBD1 identical over 8 bases. CDR3 length equals 15 residues. Germline CDR1 reads SEHNR; CDR2 reads FQNEAQ (reference sequence). Germline trimming cut 5 bases from V and 4 bases from J; bases unmatched to any gene: 6. CDR3 in DNA: TGTGCCAGCAGCCCCCGACAGGGGAGCACCGGGGAGCTGTTTTTT. This encodes CASSPRQGSTGELFF. The full variable domain, with the rest looked up from reference TRBV7-9 and TRBJ2-2, is DTGVSQNPRHKITKRGQNVTFRCDPISEHNRLYWYRQTLGQGPEFLTYFQNEAQLEKSRLLSDRFSAERPKGSFSTLEIQRTEQGDSAMYLCASSPRQGSTGELFFGEGSRLTVL.

The genes are TRBV5-6 and TRBJ2-1; the D gene is possibly TRBD2 (7 bases). Germline V gives CDR1 SGHDT, CDR2 YYEEEE. Trimming removed 0 bases at V and 5 bases at J, with 12 bases between. This CDR3 has 15 amino acids. CDR3 bases: TGTGCCAGCAGCTTGGAACAGGGAGGGAACAATGAGCAGTTCTTC. Its protein is CASSLEQGGNNEQFF.

This clonotype has only a few counts. The genes are TRBV19 and TRBJ2-3; the D is unclear. The CDR3 is 11 amino acids. The germline V and J ends were trimmed by 3 bases and 4 bases, with 2 bases remaining between them. CDR1 is LNHDA and CDR2 is SQIVND in the germline V gene (reference sequence). DNA for the CDR3: TGTGCCAGTAGTATTGCAGATACGCAGTATTTT. The encoded protein is CASSIADTQYF.

The chain couples TRBV3-1 to TRBJ2-1, with 8 bases aligning to TRBD2. This CDR3 region has 16 residues. Germline CDR1 LGHDT, CDR2 YNNKEL (reference sequence). V was clipped by 0 bases and J by 6 bases; unmatched bases: 7. The CDR3 is CASSQDASGWGNEQFF. The CDR3 bases are TGTGCCAGCAGCCAAGATGCTAGCGGGTGGGGCAATGAGCAGTTCTTC.

This rearrangement joins TRBV28 to TRBJ2-1, with D unresolved. The V and J ends lost 6 bases and 6 bases respectively, with 6 bases between them. The length of the CDR3 is 11 residues. CDR1 is MDHEN and CDR2 is SYDVKM in the germline V gene. The CDR3 nucleotides are TGTGCCAGCAGCTCCCCCAATGAGCAGTTCTTC. It is translated as CASSSPNEQFF.

The rearrangement uses TRBV5-1 and TRBJ2-1, with 7 bases fitting TRBD2. Germline lookup yields CDR1 SGHRS and CDR2 YFSETQ. The CDR3 consists of 14 residues. V lost 3 bases, J lost 5 bases, and 5 bases stayed unmatched. CDR3 sequence (DNA): TGCGCCAGCAGCTCGGGACTATCGGACAATGAGCAGTTCTTC. It codes for CASSSGLSDNEQFF.

V usage is TRBV13 and J usage is TRBJ2-2; 7 nucleotides line up with TRBD2. Unmatched junction bases numbered 9, after V lost 5 bases and J lost 9 bases. CDR3 size: 14 residues. Germline V gene sequence: CDR1 PRHDT, CDR2 FYEKMQ (reference sequence). CDR3 residues: CASSPRAGDWELFF. The DNA for the CDR3 is TGTGCCAGCAGCCCACGCGCGGGGGACTGGGAGCTGTTTTTT.

The CDR3 is CASSLLFAGDGYTF. CDR3 bases: TGTGCCAGCAGCTTATTGTTTGCAGGGGATGGCTACACCTTC. The chain uses TRBV11-2 and TRBJ1-2, with D maybe TRBD1 (6 bases). Germline CDR1 and CDR2: SGHAT and FQNNGV. Trimming left V 2 bases short and J 6 bases short, with 13 bases between. The CDR3 covers 14 residues.

This rearrangement joins TRBV4-1 to TRBJ2-2; D gene uncertain. The ends were cut back, 3 bases at V and 5 bases at J, with 16 bases in the middle. The CDR3 covers 16 residues. Germline V gives CDR1 MGHRA, CDR2 YSYEKL. CDR3: CASSHPANRGTGELFF. Here the CDR3 DNA reads TGCGCCAGCAGCCACCCGGCCAACCGAGGAACCGGGGAGCTGTTTTTT.

The V gene is TRBV5-4, the J gene TRBJ1-2; no clear D. The ends were cut back, 4 bases at V and 8 bases at J, with 15 bases in the middle. The CDR3 totals 13 residues. CDR1 is SGHNT and CDR2 is YYREEE in the germline V gene (reference sequence). CDR3 bases: TGTGCCAGCAGCACCGGGAATTCGCGGGGCTACACCTTC. This translates into CASSTGNSRGYTF.

The V call is TRBV19, the J call TRBJ1-6; no firm D call. The CDR3 has 15 amino acids. Trimming removed 3 bases at V and 5 bases at J, with 11 bases between. Looked up from germline, CDR1 is LNHDA and CDR2 is SQIVND (reference sequence). The CDR3 nucleotides are TGTGCCAGTAGTATTCACCGGCAGGATAATTCACCCCTCCACTTT. As protein: CASSIHRQDNSPLHF.

The rearrangement links TRBV2 to TRBJ2-1; 8 bases are shared with TRBD1. This CDR3 contains 14 residues. The germline V gene encodes CDR1 SNHLY and CDR2 FYNNEI. Trimming at V came to 8 bases and at J to 7 bases, leaving 10 bases not matched to a gene. Written as DNA, the CDR3 is TGTGCCAGCGATAACGGACAGGGACGTAATGAGCAGTTCTTC. Its translation is CASDNGQGRNEQFF.

V usage is TRBV9 and J usage is TRBJ1-3; TRBD1 aligns across 10 bases. CDR1 is SGDLS and CDR2 is YYNGEE in the germline V gene. The CDR3 has 16 residues. V lost 3 bases to trimming and J lost 4 bases; unmatched junction nucleotides: 7. The CDR3 DNA reads as TGTGCCAGCAGCGCGGCGGGACAGGGGAGAGGAAACACCATATATTTT. It yields the protein CASSAAGQGRGNTIYF.

The chain links TRBV30 to TRBJ1-1; D gene uncertain. CDR1 and CDR2 (germline): GTSNPN, SVGIG (reference sequence). The CDR3 consists of 12 residues. Between the trimmed V and J ends, which lost 7 bases and 8 bases, there was a span of 17 bases. The CDR3 loop is CALEGITQEAFF. The CDR3 DNA is TGTGCCTTGGAGGGTATCACCCAAGAAGCTTTCTTT.

The chain employs TRBV20-1 and TRBJ1-2, with D unresolved. Germline CDR1 DFQATT, CDR2 SNEGSKA (reference sequence). V shed 5 bases and J shed 8 bases, with 18 bases lying between them. This CDR3 is built from 13 residues. For the CDR3, the DNA is TGCAGTGCTTCCACCGGGAGGGCGATAGGCTACACCTTC. This encodes CSASTGRAIGYTF.

CDR3 sequence reads: CASSPPGNNQPQHF. The CDR3 DNA is TGTGCCAGCAGCCCCCCGGGTAACAATCAGCCCCAGCATTTT. The chain recombines TRBV12-3 or TRBV12-4 with TRBJ1-5, with no clear D. CDR3 length: 14 amino acids. Trimming took off 6 bases at V and 3 bases at J, with 12 bases between the two ends.

The V and J genes are TRBV5-1 and TRBJ2-3; 9 bases match TRBD1. V shed 4 bases, J shed 0 bases, and the junction held 6 bases outside the gene matches. The germline CDR1 and CDR2 sequences are SGHRS and YFSETQ. The CDR3 is 16 amino acids. CDR3 sequence reads: CASSIGQGRSTDTQYF. As DNA, the CDR3 is TGCGCCAGCAGCATAGGACAGGGGAGAAGCACAGATACGCAGTATTTT.

The genes are TRBV28 and TRBJ2-1, with 9 bases that match TRBD2. Germline lookup yields CDR1 MDHEN and CDR2 SYDVKM. The CDR3 loop spans 16 amino acids. Trimming at V came to 5 bases and at J to 2 bases, leaving 7 bases not matched to a gene. CDR3 region: CASSPLLAGTYNEQFF. CDR3 coding DNA: TGTGCCAGCAGTCCCCTACTAGCGGGCACCTACAATGAGCAGTTCTTC.

There are a few counts of this clonotype. The genes are TRBV20-1 and TRBJ1-1, with D unresolved. V lost 6 bases, J lost 1 base, and 12 bases lay in between. This CDR3 is built from 13 residues. Germline V gene data show CDR1 as DFQATT and CDR2 as SNEGSKA (reference sequence). The DNA for the CDR3 is TGCAGTGCCCGACAACGCAGGAACACTGAAGCTTTCTTT. This sequence encodes CSARQRRNTEAFF.

The V gene is TRBV9, the J gene TRBJ2-1; TRBD2 matches 9 bases. The CDR3 is 15 amino acids. J gave up 9 bases and V 0 bases, and 7 bases lay outside the gene matches. Germline assignment: CDR1 SGDLS and CDR2 YYNGEE. CDR3 in amino acids: CASSVVSGSTGEQFF. CDR3 sequence (DNA): TGTGCCAGCAGCGTAGTTAGCGGGAGTACGGGTGAGCAGTTCTTC.

The rearrangement uses TRBV12-3 or TRBV12-4 and TRBJ1-1; D remains ambiguous. This CDR3 comprises 12 residues. V was cut by 3 bases and J by 5 bases, with 7 bases left in between. CDR3 residues: CASSLSGTEAFF. CDR3 DNA: TGTGCCAGCAGTTTGTCGGGGACTGAAGCTTTCTTT.

In this sample, this clonotype turned up once. The V call is TRBV10-3, the J call TRBJ2-2, with 13 nucleotides matching TRBD2. V shed 6 bases, J shed 3 bases, and the junction held 1 base outside the gene matches. Germline V gene sequence: CDR1 ENHRY, CDR2 SYGVKD. The CDR3 is 15 residues long. The CDR3 protein is CAISGLAGDTGELFF. The CDR3 nucleotides are TGTGCCATCAGCGGACTAGCGGGAGACACCGGGGAGCTGTTTTTT.

The chain links TRBV11-1 to TRBJ2-1, with D uncertain. Trimming removed 4 bases from V and 0 bases from J, with 7 bases in between. The CDR3 consists of 14 residues. Germline loops: CDR1 SGHAT, CDR2 FQDESV (reference sequence). The CDR3 protein is CASSSRLSYNEQFF. CDR3 bases: TGTGCCAGCAGCTCACGCCTCTCCTACAATGAGCAGTTCTTC.

The chain recombines TRBV19 with TRBJ2-1; D is unresolved. This CDR3 is 13 amino acids long. Germline loops: CDR1 LNHDA, CDR2 SQIVND (reference sequence). V lost 10 bases to trimming and J lost 8 bases, with 18 bases between them. CDR3 in amino acids: CATATLPRDEQFF. CDR3 DNA: TGTGCCACCGCGACATTACCTAGGGATGAGCAGTTCTTC.